Below, 3 T cell receptor beta chains from the same sample are listed, as sequenced in a study of blood T cell repertoires in COVID-19. Method: immunoSEQ multiplex PCR; TCRdb's copy keeps in-frame clones and lacks some. The sample has around 52,000 clones, approximately 78% seen once. Sequencing input: peripheral blood. Receptors originate from an elderly woman with acute or convalescent COVID-19.

The V and J genes are TRBV6-5 and TRBJ1-1; unclear D gene. The CDR3 totals 12 residues. Per the germline V gene, CDR1 is MNHEY and CDR2 is SVGAGI. V was trimmed by 6 bases and J by 10 bases, leaving 15 bases between them. CDR3 amino acids: CASRASGRGAFF. CDR3 DNA: TGTGCCAGCAGGGCCTCCGGGAGAGGAGCTTTCTTT.

The chain has TRBV12-3 or TRBV12-4 and TRBJ1-2; D might be TRBD1 (5 bases). The germline V and J ends were trimmed by 6 bases and 4 bases, with 12 bases remaining between them. The CDR3 spans 13 residues. For the CDR3, the DNA is TGTGCCAGCAGGACCAGGGCCGGCTATGGCTACACCTTC. Translation gives CASRTRAGYGYTF.

CDR3 region: CASRIDRSNTGELFF. The CDR3 region has the DNA TGTGCCAGTAGAATCGACAGGAGTAACACCGGGGAGCTGTTTTTT. V usage is TRBV19 and J usage is TRBJ2-2; weak D call: TRBD1 (6 bases). V was clipped by 6 bases and J by 2 bases, with 13 bases between them. The CDR3 contains 15 residues. CDR1 is LNHDA and CDR2 is SQIVND in the germline V gene (reference sequence).